This TCR beta chain was retrieved from a study of blood T cell repertoires in COVID-19. Overall study: Researchers got acute and convalescent COVID-19 samples from the United States, Italy and Spain. T cells, B-cell-depleted T cells, or PBMCs provided the cDNA or gDNA that served as material.

Germline V gene data show CDR1 as SGHRS and CDR2 as YFSETQ. The CDR3 runs to 15 residues. The junction had 8 bases not matched to a gene; V was cut back by 0 bases and J by 8 bases. In the original processing: Amplifying reference gene primers gave estimates of nucleated cell counts. The method was immunoSEQ multiplex PCR; TCRdb's version includes in-frame clones alone and lacks a portion of them. V and J calls and clone size are as listed in that table; D and trimming were resolved from the DNA. This table has about 200,000 clones, about 78% appearing once. The chain uses TRBV5-1 and TRBJ1-1, with 9 bases aligning to TRBD1. This receptor was taken from a woman in her seventies with acute or convalescent COVID-19. Sequenced sample: peripheral blood. CDR3 amino acids: CASSLGGTGSGEAFF. CDR3 nucleotide sequence: TGCGCCAGCAGCTTGGGTGGGACAGGGTCTGGGGAAGCTTTCTTT.